These 29 T cell receptor beta chains originate from one sample sequenced in a study of cytomegalovirus exposure and HLA in healthy donors. The PCR employed 60 Vbeta primers together with 13 Jbeta primers. Clones were sequenced by immunoSEQ multiplex PCR, and TCRdb holds only the in-frame ones, with some missing. The sample lists 140,000 to 150,000 clones; about 80% were seen once. Sequencing was performed on PBMCs. The receptor source for this set is a man aged 35-49 years in good health and CMV-seronegative.

The chain links TRBV15 to TRBJ2-2; TRBD1 agrees at 10 bases. V shed 2 bases, J shed 3 bases, and the junction held 3 bases outside the gene matches. The germline gives CDR1 LNHNV, CDR2 YYDKDF (reference sequence). The CDR3 contains 16 residues. CDR3 coding DNA: TGTGCCACCAGCAGACCCGGGACAGGGGACACCGGGGAGCTGTTTTTT. This encodes CATSRPGTGDTGELFF.

The V and J genes are TRBV11-2 and TRBJ2-5, with D possibly matching TRBD1 (6 bases). Germline V gene lookup returns CDR1 SGHAT and CDR2 FQNNGV. CDR3 length: 15 amino acids. Trimming took off 1 base at V and 4 bases at J, with 13 bases between the two ends. The CDR3 sequence is CASSLVGAARETQYF. Written as DNA, the CDR3 is TGTGCCAGCAGCTTAGTGGGGGCCGCACGAGAGACCCAGTACTTC.

This chain uses TRBV7-9 with TRBJ2-7, with D possibly matching TRBD2 (5 bases). Looked up from germline, CDR1 is SEHNR and CDR2 is FQNEAQ (reference sequence). Trimming cost V 5 bases and J 5 bases, with 13 bases left between them. CDR3 length equals 13 residues. The CDR3 sequence: CASSDTRFNEQYF. The CDR3 DNA reads TGTGCCAGCAGCGATACTAGGTTCAACGAGCAGTACTTC.

The chain links TRBV18 to TRBJ2-7, with D maybe TRBD1 (6 bases). This CDR3 contains 15 residues. In germline, CDR1 is KGHSH, CDR2 LQKENI. V shed 0 bases and J shed 7 bases, with 16 bases lying between them. CDR3 in DNA: TGTGCCAGCTCACCACCGGGACCAGGGGTCGGGGAGCAGTACTTC. Its translation is CASSPPGPGVGEQYF.

With regard to this clone: At one of its ends the junction is not consistent with the germline gene, which may arise from a read error. This rearrangement joins TRBV7-9 to TRBJ2-1, with D unclear. Germline-derived CDR1 and CDR2 are SEHNR and FQNEAQ (reference sequence). The CDR3 length is 16 residues. CDR3 loop: CSSSLLSGDFYNEQFF. CDR3 in DNA: TGTTCCAGCAGCTTATTATCCGGAGATTTCTACAATGAGCAGTTCTTC. Combining the CDR3 with reference TRBV7-9 and TRBJ2-1 gives the whole variable domain DTGVSQNPRHKITKRGQNVTFRCDPISEHNRLYWYRQTLGQGPEFLTYFQNEAQLEKSRLLSDRFSAERPKGSFSTLEIQRTEQGDSAMYLCSSSLLSGDFYNEQFFGPGTRLTVL.

The genes are TRBV10-3 and TRBJ2-3; 8 bases are a match to TRBD2. This CDR3 is 15 amino acids long. Germline values: CDR1 ENHRY, CDR2 SYGVKD. The J segment lost 0 bases and the V segment lost 6 bases, leaving 5 bases of the junction unmatched. The CDR3, as DNA: TGTGCCATCAGCCCCGAGCGGGGGAGCACAGATACGCAGTATTTT. It is translated as CAISPERGSTDTQYF.

The rearrangement joins TRBV19 to TRBJ2-1, with 8 nucleotides matching TRBD1. The CDR3 is 14 residues long. Germline CDR1 LNHDA, CDR2 SQIVND (reference sequence). V trimming: 7 bases; J trimming: 3 bases; junction bases outside the gene matches: 5. CDR3 sequence reads: CASTPGGFYNEQFF. The CDR3 region has the DNA TGTGCCAGTACCCCAGGGGGCTTCTACAATGAGCAGTTCTTC. The whole variable domain, filled in from reference TRBV19 and TRBJ2-1, reads DGGITQSPKYLFRKEGQNVTLSCEQNLNHDAMYWYRQDPGQGLRLIYYSQIVNDFQKGDIAEGYSVSREKKESFPLTVTSAQKNPTAFYLCASTPGGFYNEQFFGPGTRLTVL.

The chain joins TRBV7-9 to TRBJ2-1; TRBD2 agrees at 8 bases. Germline V gives CDR1 SEHNR, CDR2 FQNEAQ (reference sequence). The CDR3 extends over 17 amino acids. The trim removed 6 bases at V and 7 bases at J, leaving 17 bases unmatched. The CDR3 loop reads CASSLVLAAGAGNEQFF. CDR3 nucleotides: TGTGCCAGCAGTTTGGTTCTAGCAGCGGGAGCAGGTAATGAGCAGTTCTTC.

This chain links TRBV2 with TRBJ2-7; 7 bases align to TRBD2. Per germline, CDR1 SNHLY and CDR2 FYNNEI. This CDR3 contains 17 residues. V was clipped by 0 bases and J by 6 bases; unmatched bases: 14. The CDR3 protein is CASSEAGRPPNSPEQYF. CDR3 nucleotides: TGTGCCAGCAGTGAAGCCGGGAGGCCCCCGAACTCACCCGAGCAGTACTTC.

The chain couples TRBV5-1 to TRBJ2-7, with 11 bases fitting TRBD2. CDR3 size: 14 residues. The ends lost 4 bases at V and 7 bases at J; junction bases unmatched: 7. Germline-derived CDR1 and CDR2 are SGHRS and YFSETQ. The CDR3 sequence: CASSMAGTSGEQYF. CDR3 DNA: TGCGCCAGCAGCATGGCCGGGACTAGCGGAGAGCAGTACTTC.

V is TRBV7-8 and J is TRBJ1-4, with TRBD1 as a possible D gene (5 bases). Deletions cut 7 bases from V and 5 bases from J, with 14 bases between. CDR3 length: 14 residues. Per germline, CDR1 SGHVS and CDR2 FQNEAQ. CDR3 DNA: TGTGCCAGCACCGTGGGGCGGTTAAATGAAAAACTGTTTTTT. Amino acids: CASTVGRLNEKLFF.

This clone was counted a few times. The V and J genes are TRBV29-1 and TRBJ2-5; TRBD1 might be the D (5 bases). CDR1 is SQVTM and CDR2 is ANQGSEA in the germline V gene. CDR3 size: 13 residues. The ends were cut back, 0 bases at V and 3 bases at J, with 8 bases in the middle. This chain's CDR3 is CSVEDRGKETQYF. The CDR3 bases are TGCAGCGTTGAAGATAGGGGAAAAGAGACCCAGTACTTC.

The chain uses TRBV11-3 and TRBJ2-7, with a possible D match to TRBD2 (5 bases). Trimming took 3 bases from V and 3 from J, leaving 9 bases between them. The CDR3 is 13 residues long. The germline V gene encodes CDR1 SGHNT and CDR2 YENEEA. CDR3 DNA: TGTGCCAGCAGCTTGAGGGTGGGCTACGAGCAGTACTTC. It encodes CASSLRVGYEQYF.

The table lists this clone with a few counts. This chain joins TRBV5-4 and TRBJ2-1, with a tentative D call TRBD2 (6 bases). With 0 bases removed from V and 7 bases from J, the gap between germline ends came to 14 bases. CDR1 is SGHNT and CDR2 is YYREEE in the germline V gene (reference sequence). The CDR3 spans 15 residues. The CDR3 nucleotides are TGTGCCAGCAGCTTGGCCAAGGGACTTGGGAATGAGCAGTTCTTC. Its translation is CASSLAKGLGNEQFF.

The V and J genes are TRBV29-1 and TRBJ1-2; 8 nucleotides agree with TRBD1. CDR1 SQVTM and CDR2 ANQGSEA come from the germline V gene. With V trimmed by 4 bases and J by 0 bases, 4 bases remained unmatched. The CDR3 consists of 14 residues. CDR3 DNA: TGCAGCGTTGTGACAGGGGACCCTAACTATGGCTACACCTTC. Translated: CSVVTGDPNYGYTF.

CDR3 in DNA: TGTGCGCTCTTGGGGACACCGAACACTGAAGCTTTCTTT. Amino acids: CALLGTPNTEAFF. J is TRBJ1-1 and V is TRBV30; a weak D match, TRBD1 (6 bases). There are 13 residues in the CDR3. CDR1 GTSNPN and CDR2 SVGIG come from the germline V gene (reference sequence).

This chain uses TRBV7-2 with TRBJ2-4; tentative D call: TRBD1 (5 bases). V was clipped by 3 bases and J by 2 bases, with 23 bases between them. This CDR3 contains 19 residues. Per germline, CDR1 SGHTA and CDR2 FQGNSA. The CDR3 nucleotides are TGTGCCAGCAGCTTTTCAACCACCCCTGACAGTTTTACCAAAAACATTCAGTACTTC. As protein: CASSFSTTPDSFTKNIQYF.

This clone was detected a few times. The chain couples TRBV28 to TRBJ2-3; D remains ambiguous. CDR3 length: 15 residues. Deletions cut 4 bases from V and 4 bases from J, with 15 bases between. Germline lookup yields CDR1 MDHEN and CDR2 SYDVKM. CDR3 nucleotides: TGTGCCAGCAGTTCCTACGGCAGGCGCTCAGATACGCAGTATTTT. Translated, it gives CASSSYGRRSDTQYF.

Here the CDR3 reads CASSQGPVQGTYEQYF. CDR3 nucleotides: TGCGCCAGCAGCCAAGGTCCGGTCCAGGGTACCTACGAGCAGTACTTC. This chain joins TRBV4-1 and TRBJ2-7; TRBD1 might be the D (5 bases). The CDR3 runs 16 residues. CDR1 and CDR2 (germline): MGHRA, YSYEKL. Trimming took 1 base from V and 2 from J, leaving 15 bases between them.

The rearrangement joins TRBV13 to TRBJ2-7, with 11 bases fitting TRBD1. Germline loops: CDR1 PRHDT, CDR2 FYEKMQ (reference sequence). V was pared by 4 bases and J by 4 bases, with 6 bases of the junction left unmatched. The CDR3 is 15 residues long. This CDR3 reads CASSYSGTGGYEQYF. CDR3 coding DNA: TGTGCCAGCAGCTACTCCGGGACAGGGGGTTACGAGCAGTACTTC. The full variable domain, rest sourced from reference TRBV13 and TRBJ2-7, is AAGVIQSPRHLIKEKRETATLKCYPIPRHDTVYWYQQGPGQDPQFLISFYEKMQSDKGSIPDRFSAQQFSDYHSELNMSSLELGDSALYFCASSYSGTGGYEQYFGPGTRLTVT.

This clone was counted between two and nine times. The chain has TRBV6-4 and TRBJ2-3; 7 bases are a match to TRBD2. Germline V gene lookup returns CDR1 MRHNA and CDR2 SNTAGT. There are 16 residues in the CDR3. V lost 4 bases and J lost 6; bases outside the gene matches: 13. CDR3 sequence reads: CASSVSASGGDDTQYF. DNA for the CDR3: TGTGCCAGCAGTGTTAGTGCTAGCGGAGGGGATGATACGCAGTATTTT.

A remark on this clone: Other DNA sequences of this sample code for an identical CDR3. In DNA form, the CDR3 reads TGTGCCAGCTCACCAGCAGGGGGCAACTACGAGCAGTACTTC. This codes for CASSPAGGNYEQYF. The V and J genes are TRBV18 and TRBJ2-7; 8 nucleotides agree with TRBD1. The CDR3 is 14 amino acids. J gave up 3 bases and V 2 bases, and 3 bases lay outside the gene matches. CDR1 is KGHSH, CDR2 LQKENI, per germline.

The V and J genes are TRBV6-5 and TRBJ1-6; TRBD1 aligns across 9 bases. V dropped 6 bases and J dropped 10; count of bases not matched to a gene: 7. The CDR3 runs 14 residues. Germline V lookup: CDR1 MNHEY, CDR2 SVGAGI. The CDR3 loop reads CASSRTGVGSPLHF. The CDR3 DNA follows: TGTGCCAGCAGCCGGACAGGGGTAGGCTCACCCCTCCACTTT.

The CDR3 is CASRFGGSSYNEQFF. The CDR3 coding sequence is TGTGCCAGCAGATTCGGGGGGAGCTCCTACAATGAGCAGTTCTTC. V and J are TRBV5-4 and TRBJ2-1, with 7 bases lining up with TRBD2. The CDR3 consists of 15 residues. With V trimmed by 5 bases and J by 0 bases, 5 bases remained unmatched. Per germline, CDR1 SGHNT and CDR2 YYREEE (reference sequence).

The CDR3 sequence: CASSRQLAGVNIQYF. In DNA, the CDR3 is TGTGCCAGCAGCCGTCAATTAGCGGGCGTAAACATTCAGTACTTC. The rearrangement links TRBV7-9 to TRBJ2-4; TRBD2 matches at 7 bases. This CDR3 has 15 residues. Unmatched junction bases numbered 10, after V lost 5 bases and J lost 6 bases. Germline V lookup: CDR1 SEHNR, CDR2 FQNEAQ (reference sequence).

The genes are TRBV5-4 and TRBJ2-2; TRBD1 is a possible D gene (5 bases). Germline CDR1 and CDR2: SGHNT and YYREEE (reference sequence). V lost 4 bases and J 0 bases, leaving 10 bases between the germline ends. The CDR3 runs 15 residues. The CDR3 reads CASSLDTANTGELFF. The CDR3, as DNA: TGTGCCAGCAGCCTGGACACCGCGAACACCGGGGAGCTGTTTTTT.

The chain links TRBV18 to TRBJ2-7, with 7 bases identical to TRBD2. Looked up from germline, CDR1 is KGHSH and CDR2 is LQKENI. There are 14 residues in the CDR3. V lost 8 bases and J lost 2; bases outside the gene matches: 9. The CDR3, as DNA: TGTGCCAGCACTTCGAGCGGGGAGGCCTACGAGCAGTACTTC. Translation gives CASTSSGEAYEQYF. The variable domain in full, with the rest retrieved from reference TRBV18 and TRBJ2-7, is NAGVMQNPRHLVRRRGQEARLRCSPMKGHSHVYWYRQLPEEGLKFMVYLQKENIIDESGMPKERFSAEFPKEGPSILRIQQVVRGDSAAYFCASTSSGEAYEQYFGPGTRLTVT.

The V and J genes are TRBV6-4 and TRBJ1-6; 7 nucleotides align to TRBD1. V lost 9 bases to trimming and J lost 3 bases; unmatched junction nucleotides: 5. The CDR3 is made up of 14 amino acids. Germline-derived CDR1 and CDR2 are MRHNA and SNTAGT. CDR3 sequence: CARKTGLYNSPLHF. The CDR3 coding sequence is TGTGCCAGGAAGACAGGGCTCTATAATTCACCCCTCCACTTT.

This clone has just a few counts. The chain joins TRBV10-3 to TRBJ2-2, with D tentatively TRBD2 (5 bases). The CDR3 runs 13 residues. Per germline, CDR1 ENHRY and CDR2 SYGVKD. V dropped 7 bases and J dropped 6 bases, with 12 bases sitting between them. The DNA for the CDR3 is TGTGCCATCACAGAGGGAGTCGCCGGGGAGCTGTTTTTT. Amino acids: CAITEGVAGELFF.